Presented here are 26 T cell receptor beta chains from one specimen sequenced in a study of Tregs in tolerant kidney transplant recipients. Sequencing was performed with immunoSEQ multiplex PCR; in TCRdb, only in-frame clones are kept and a portion is missing. The repertoire includes tens of thousands of clones, 93% of them detected once, and 0.46% sits in the top ten. The starting material was CD4+ T cells from blood, obtained before the transplant. The receptors shown here come from a human donor who received a combined kidney and bone marrow transplant.

The chain joins TRBV29-1 to TRBJ2-5, with 9 bases identical to TRBD1. The CDR3 runs to 14 residues. Germline V gives CDR1 SQVTM, CDR2 ANQGSEA. After removal of 1 base from V and 4 bases from J, the junction contained 4 bases not matched to a gene. The CDR3 reads CSVEAGTGTETQYF. The CDR3 DNA reads as TGCAGCGTTGAAGCCGGGACAGGGACAGAGACCCAGTACTTC.

The chain is built from TRBV28 and TRBJ2-7; a possible D gene is TRBD1 (5 bases). Looked up from germline, CDR1 is MDHEN and CDR2 is SYDVKM. Trimming removed 7 bases at V and 2 bases at J, with 18 bases between. This CDR3 is built from 15 residues. DNA of the CDR3: TGTGCCAGCACCGCGGACAAAGTACCCACCTACGAGCAGTACTTC. Translated: CASTADKVPTYEQYF.

The chain links TRBV11-3 to TRBJ1-3; possible D gene TRBD1, 5 bases. Trimming pared 3 bases from V and 4 bases from J, leaving 7 bases between. The CDR3 is 13 amino acids. CDR1 is SGHNT and CDR2 is YENEEA in the germline V gene. This chain's CDR3 is CASSLGGGNTIYF. CDR3 in DNA: TGTGCCAGCAGCTTGGGGGGAGGAAACACCATATATTTT.

The gene calls are TRBV27 and TRBJ2-3; TRBD1 agrees at 8 bases. With 5 bases clipped from V and 2 bases from J, the junction kept 6 bases outside the gene matches. There are 15 residues in the CDR3. The germline V gene has CDR1 MNHEY and CDR2 SMNVEV (reference sequence). In DNA form, the CDR3 reads TGTGCCAGCAGTGAGGCAGGGGGCGTCACAGATACGCAGTATTTT. Translated, it gives CASSEAGGVTDTQYF.

This sequence joins TRBV30 and TRBJ2-7, with D possibly TRBD2 on 7 matching bases. The CDR3 sequence is 13 residues long. V lost 7 bases to trimming and J lost 0 bases, with 13 bases between them. Germline CDR1 GTSNPN, CDR2 SVGIG (reference sequence). The DNA of the CDR3 is TGTGCCTTGGGTAGGGGGGGCTCCTACGAGCAGTACTTC. This translates into CALGRGGSYEQYF.

V is TRBV2 and J is TRBJ1-5; D is ambiguous. The V end lost 0 bases, the J end lost 3 bases, and 6 bases lay between the germline ends. Germline CDR1 reads SNHLY; CDR2 reads FYNNEI. The CDR3 has 14 residues. As DNA, the CDR3 is TGTGCCAGCAGTGAAGCGCAGGTCAATCAGCCCCAGCATTTT. It encodes CASSEAQVNQPQHF.

The chain uses TRBV2 and TRBJ1-5, with TRBD1 identical over 9 bases. In germline, CDR1 is SNHLY, CDR2 FYNNEI. This CDR3 has 14 amino acids. Losses at the gene ends were 6 bases for V and 5 bases for J; bases not matched to a gene: 5. The chain's CDR3 is CASRGTGLYQPQHF. In nucleotides, the CDR3 is TGTGCCAGCAGAGGGACAGGGCTATATCAGCCCCAGCATTTT.

This chain connects TRBV6-1 to TRBJ1-1; D uncertain. The CDR3 totals 13 residues. The V and J ends lost 7 bases and 0 bases respectively, with 9 bases between them. Germline V gene sequence: CDR1 MNHNS, CDR2 SASEGT. CDR3 in DNA: TGTGCCAGCACTCAATACTTGAACACTGAAGCTTTCTTT. Protein: CASTQYLNTEAFF.

The CDR3 loop reads CASSPSQVLSGANVLTF. CDR3 in DNA: TGTGCCAGCTCACCATCACAGGTACTCTCTGGGGCCAACGTCCTGACTTTC. The J gene is TRBJ2-6, the V gene TRBV18, with a weak D call TRBD1 (5 bases). The V end lost 2 bases, the J end lost 0 bases, and 11 bases lay between the germline ends. Germline V lookup: CDR1 KGHSH, CDR2 LQKENI. The CDR3 spans 17 residues.

As for this clone: At one of its ends the junction is not consistent with the germline gene, which may arise from a read error. Other DNA sequences in this sample translate to the same CDR3. CDR3 nucleotide sequence: TGTGCCAGCAGCTTGGTTTCAGGGTATAATTCCCCCCTCCACTTT. Protein sequence: CASSLVSGYNSPLHF. The J gene is TRBJ1-6, the V gene TRBV5-6, with D perhaps TRBD1 (5 bases). The germline V gene has CDR1 SGHDT and CDR2 YYEEEE. This CDR3 is 15 amino acids long.

The chain links TRBV7-9 to TRBJ1-1; 8 bases fit TRBD1. CDR1 and CDR2 (germline): SEHNR, FQNEAQ (reference sequence). V was pared by 0 bases and J by 2 bases, with 2 bases of the junction left unmatched. This CDR3 is 15 amino acids long. CDR3 amino acids: CASSLADRANTEAFF. The CDR3 nucleotides read TGTGCCAGCAGCTTAGCGGACAGGGCAAACACTGAAGCTTTCTTT.

The chain links TRBV27 to TRBJ2-6, with 7 bases fitting TRBD1. This CDR3 is built from 19 residues. The V gene end was trimmed by 0 bases and the J gene end by 2 bases; junction bases not matched to a gene: 10. Germline loops: CDR1 MNHEY, CDR2 SMNVEV (reference sequence). DNA for the CDR3: TGTGCCAGCAGTTTATCGCTTACGGACAGGTGGGCTGGGGCCAACGTCCTGACTTTC. Translating gives CASSLSLTDRWAGANVLTF.

The chain couples TRBV6-1 to TRBJ1-5, with unresolved D. The CDR3 extends over 13 amino acids. The germline CDR1 and CDR2 sequences are MNHNS and SASEGT. V lost 6 bases and J lost 5, with 11 bases in between. The CDR3 nucleotides are TGTGCCAGCAGGCAGTCCCCAGATCAGCCCCAGCATTTT. It yields the protein CASRQSPDQPQHF.

The chain is built from TRBV28 and TRBJ1-1; D unresolved. Germline assignment: CDR1 MDHEN and CDR2 SYDVKM. The length of the CDR3 is 11 residues. V was clipped by 4 bases and J by 7 bases, with 7 bases between them. The CDR3 DNA sequence: TGTGCCAGCAGTTGGGCCTATGAAGCTTTCTTT. Encoded protein: CASSWAYEAFF. The whole variable domain, remainder taken from reference TRBV28 and TRBJ1-1, is DVKVTQSSRYLVKRTGEKVFLECVQDMDHENMFWYRQDPGLGLRLIYFSYDVKMKEKGDIPEGYSVSREKKERFSLILESASTNQTSMYLCASSWAYEAFFGQGTRLTVV.

This sequence joins TRBV19 and TRBJ2-5, with D possibly matching TRBD1 (6 bases). The CDR3 consists of 14 residues. Deletions cut 3 bases from V and 5 bases from J, with 13 bases between. Germline lookup yields CDR1 LNHDA and CDR2 SQIVND (reference sequence). The CDR3 sequence: CASSMKGGTETQYF. The CDR3 bases are TGTGCCAGTAGTATGAAAGGGGGAACGGAGACCCAGTACTTC.

The rearrangement joins TRBV7-3 to TRBJ2-5; D is possibly TRBD2 (6 bases). This CDR3 is 16 amino acids long. The germline V and J ends were trimmed by 2 bases and 4 bases, with 17 bases remaining between them. Germline values: CDR1 SGHTA, CDR2 FQGTGA. CDR3 region: CASSLVPGRGLETQYF. The CDR3 DNA follows: TGTGCCAGCAGCTTAGTTCCCGGGAGAGGTCTAGAGACCCAGTACTTC.

The rearrangement uses TRBV7-2 and TRBJ2-5, with 12 bases lining up with TRBD2. CDR1 SGHTA and CDR2 FQGNSA come from the germline V gene. The V and J ends lost 6 bases and 1 base, in that order; junction bases with no gene match: 6. There are 16 residues in the CDR3. The CDR3 sequence is CASSPLAGGIQETQYF. The CDR3 DNA reads as TGTGCCAGCAGTCCACTAGCGGGGGGAATCCAAGAGACCCAGTACTTC.

The chain has TRBV11-3 and TRBJ1-1; weak D call: TRBD1 (6 bases). The ends were cut back, 5 bases at V and 1 base at J, with 14 bases in the middle. Per germline, CDR1 SGHNT and CDR2 YENEEA. The CDR3 is 15 residues long. CDR3 nucleotide sequence: TGTGCCAGCAGCAAACAGGGTTTCGGGAACACTGAAGCTTTCTTT. Its protein is CASSKQGFGNTEAFF.

V is TRBV9 and J is TRBJ2-1, with D perhaps matching TRBD2 (6 bases). This CDR3 is 14 amino acids long. Trimming cost V 0 bases and J 3 bases, with 7 bases left between them. The germline gives CDR1 SGDLS, CDR2 YYNGEE. This CDR3 is CASSVAGVYNEQFF. In nucleotides, the CDR3 is TGTGCCAGCAGCGTAGCGGGAGTCTACAATGAGCAGTTCTTC.

The chain combines TRBV29-1 with TRBJ2-7; 8 bases are shared with TRBD1. The CDR3 contains 13 residues. Per germline, CDR1 SQVTM and CDR2 ANQGSEA. V was clipped by 4 bases and J by 5 bases; unmatched bases: 7. The CDR3 loop is CSVGQGAFDEQYF. The CDR3 nucleotides are TGCAGCGTTGGCCAGGGGGCTTTTGACGAGCAGTACTTC.

The chain uses TRBV2 and TRBJ1-6; TRBD1 agrees at 9 bases. Germline V gene lookup returns CDR1 SNHLY and CDR2 FYNNEI. V shed 8 bases and J 6 bases; nucleotides not matched to a gene: 8. The CDR3 length is 15 residues. The CDR3 DNA is TGTGCCAGCCAGAAGGGGACAGGGCGTAATTCACCCCTCCACTTT. This translates into CASQKGTGRNSPLHF.

This chain connects TRBV6-5 to TRBJ2-7; D ambiguous. Germline V CDR1 and CDR2: MNHEY, SVGAGI. V was cut by 6 bases and J by 0 bases, with 12 bases left in between. CDR3 length equals 14 residues. The CDR3 DNA reads TGTGCCAGCAGCCCTTCGAGGAGCTCCTACGAGCAGTACTTC. As protein: CASSPSRSSYEQYF.

The rearrangement links TRBV10-3 to TRBJ2-7; 8 bases line up with TRBD1. The CDR3 runs to 15 residues. The germline CDR1 and CDR2 sequences are ENHRY and SYGVKD. J lost 5 bases, V lost 3 bases, and 9 bases had no gene match. The DNA of the CDR3 is TGTGCCATCAGTGATTCAGGGGGCGCAGGCCACGAGCAGTACTTC. Protein product: CAISDSGGAGHEQYF.

The V call is TRBV7-2, the J call TRBJ2-7, with 7 bases matching TRBD2. The length of the CDR3 is 15 residues. V was pared by 6 bases and J by 2 bases, with 10 bases of the junction left unmatched. Germline-derived CDR1 and CDR2 are SGHTA and FQGNSA. This chain's CDR3 is CASRPRAGAAYEQYF. CDR3 in DNA: TGTGCCAGCAGACCGAGGGCGGGAGCGGCCTACGAGCAGTACTTC.

The chain employs TRBV18 and TRBJ1-4; 8 bases are a match to TRBD1. This CDR3 region has 12 residues. Trimming took 11 bases from V and 8 from J; bases not matched to a gene: 7. Per the germline V gene, CDR1 is KGHSH and CDR2 is LQKENI. This CDR3 is CAGGTGDEKLFF. CDR3 nucleotides: TGTGCCGGGGGGACAGGAGACGAAAAACTGTTTTTT.

This clone was recorded only once. V and J are TRBV7-2 and TRBJ1-3; TRBD1 matches 9 bases. The CDR3 contains 16 residues. V lost 3 bases to trimming and J lost 0 bases; unmatched junction nucleotides: 3. Germline V gene sequence: CDR1 SGHTA, CDR2 FQGNSA. The CDR3 DNA reads TGTGCCAGCAGCTTCACAGGGGGCTACTCTGGAAACACCATATATTTT. This sequence encodes CASSFTGGYSGNTIYF.